The 12 T cell receptor beta chains reported below all come from one sample, sequenced in a study of blood T cell repertoires in COVID-19. Assay used: immunoSEQ multiplex PCR; TCRdb lists only in-frame clones, some missing. The table has about 50,000 clones, about 84% seen once. The sample taken for sequencing was peripheral blood. The receptor set was obtained from a man aged 60 to 69 with acute or convalescent COVID-19.

The genes are TRBV7-2 and TRBJ1-1; perhaps TRBD1 as D (5 bases). V lost 0 bases to trimming and J lost 5 bases, with 16 bases between them. The CDR3 runs 16 residues. CDR1 SGHTA and CDR2 FQGNSA come from the germline V gene. The chain's CDR3 is CASSLALGQGKTEAFF. The CDR3, as DNA: TGTGCCAGCAGCTTAGCCCTGGGGCAGGGAAAGACTGAAGCTTTCTTT.

This clone was seen only once. V usage is TRBV2 and J usage is TRBJ1-6, with D hard to call. The V gene's germline CDR1 is SNHLY and CDR2 FYNNEI. V dropped 9 bases and J dropped 7 bases, with 10 bases sitting between them. The CDR3 runs 12 residues. CDR3 sequence: CARQWPNSPLHF. The CDR3 nucleotides are TGTGCCAGACAGTGGCCCAATTCACCCCTCCACTTT.

This chain links TRBV6-6 with TRBJ1-3; D perhaps matches TRBD1 (5 bases). The germline gives CDR1 MNHNY, CDR2 SVGAGI (reference sequence). CDR3 length equals 16 residues. The V and J ends lost 4 bases and 0 bases respectively, with 13 bases between them. CDR3 coding DNA: TGTGCCAGCAGTTCTTCTACAGGAACCTCTGGAAACACCATATATTTT. Amino acids: CASSSSTGTSGNTIYF.

The rearrangement joins TRBV15 to TRBJ1-4; weak D call: TRBD1 (5 bases). The CDR3 sequence is 15 residues long. CDR1 and CDR2 from the germline V gene are LNHNV and YYDKDF (reference sequence). Trimming stripped 0 bases from V and 7 bases from J, with 12 bases between. The CDR3, as DNA: TGTGCCACCAGCAGAGATTTAGGTAGGGGTGAAAAACTGTTTTTT. It codes for CATSRDLGRGEKLFF.

This rearrangement joins TRBV25-1 to TRBJ1-5; no reliable D call. Per germline, CDR1 MGHDK and CDR2 SYGVNS. V shed 5 bases and J shed 2 bases, with 7 bases lying between them. The CDR3 length is 13 residues. CDR3: CASSRGGNQPQHF. The CDR3 region has the DNA TGTGCCAGCAGTCGCGGTGGCAATCAGCCCCAGCATTTT.

This clone was counted a single time. The genes are TRBV4-1 and TRBJ1-5; D ambiguous. The V end lost 1 base, the J end lost 5 bases, and 15 bases lay between the germline ends. Looked up from germline, CDR1 is MGHRA and CDR2 is YSYEKL. This CDR3 contains 16 residues. CDR3 protein: CASSQVRAGIYQPQHF. The CDR3 region has the DNA TGCGCCAGCAGCCAAGTCCGGGCGGGAATCTATCAGCCCCAGCATTTT.

The genes are TRBV5-8 and TRBJ2-3; D may be TRBD2 (6 bases). The CDR3 covers 16 residues. V lost 5 bases and J 2 bases, leaving 18 bases between the germline ends. Germline CDR1 reads SGHTS; CDR2 reads YDEGEE. CDR3 loop: CASRVPGREFTDTQYF. The CDR3 nucleotides are TGTGCCAGCAGAGTCCCGGGACGGGAGTTCACAGATACGCAGTATTTT.

This chain links TRBV30 with TRBJ2-3; D unresolved. Germline V gene sequence: CDR1 GTSNPN, CDR2 SVGIG (reference sequence). This CDR3 region has 14 residues. Trimming took off 1 base at V and 1 base at J, with 9 bases between the two ends. CDR3 in DNA: TGTGCCTGGAGTGGAGGTCGGGGCACAGATACGCAGTATTTT. It translates to CAWSGGRGTDTQYF.

The chain recombines TRBV29-1 with TRBJ1-1; 9 bases match TRBD1. The germline gives CDR1 SQVTM, CDR2 ANQGSEA. This CDR3 is 13 amino acids long. Losses at the gene ends were 5 bases for V and 5 bases for J; bases not matched to a gene: 6. CDR3 DNA: TGCAGCGTTCCCGGACAGGGGCGGACTGAAGCTTTCTTT. This translates into CSVPGQGRTEAFF.

This clone is termed medium-sized. The chain is built from TRBV14 and TRBJ2-1, with 9 bases that match TRBD1. With V trimmed by 3 bases and J by 5 bases, 8 bases remained unmatched. The CDR3 extends over 16 amino acids. The germline V gene has CDR1 SGHDN and CDR2 FVKESK. As DNA, the CDR3 is TGTGCCAGCAGCCAGATCCCGGGACAGGGAGACAATGAGCAGTTCTTC. It translates to CASSQIPGQGDNEQFF.

V usage is TRBV2 and J usage is TRBJ1-4, with TRBD1 matching over 9 bases. Trimming removed 1 base from V and 8 bases from J; junction bases left unmatched: 2. CDR3 length: 14 amino acids. From germline, CDR1 is SNHLY and CDR2 FYNNEI. In nucleotides, the CDR3 is TGTGCCAGCAGTGAAGGGACAGGGGAAGAAAAACTGTTTTTT. Translation: CASSEGTGEEKLFF. Full variable domain (remainder filled in from reference TRBV2 and TRBJ1-4): EPEVTQTPSHQVTQMGQEVILRCVPISNHLYFYWYRQILGQKVEFLVSFYNNEISEKSEIFDDQFSVERPDGSNFTLKIRSTKLEDSAMYFCASSEGTGEEKLFFGSGTQLSVL.

The chain employs TRBV7-8 and TRBJ2-4; maybe TRBD2 (6 bases). This CDR3 is built from 20 residues. CDR1 and CDR2 (germline): SGHVS, FQNEAQ. The V end was cut by 0 bases, the J end by 1 base, with 22 bases between. The CDR3 coding sequence is TGTGCCAGCAGCTTAGCGAGGCAGGGACTGGAAAAGGGGGCCAAAAACATTCAGTACTTC. Protein: CASSLARQGLEKGAKNIQYF.